This TCR beta chain originates from a study of identical twins. Study conclusions and caveats: Abundant beta clonotypes from cord blood had fewer insertions, unlike memory repertoires, which showed none.

V lost 6 bases to trimming and J lost 4 bases; unmatched junction nucleotides: 4. The CDR3 totals 14 residues. In germline, CDR1 is SGHVS, CDR2 FQNEAQ. MiXCR, run by TCRdb on the 5' RACE reads, gives a single entry per CDR3 protein. This sample carries approximately 630,000 distinct CDR3 sequences, just over 7% of them seen once, and the ten largest clones take roughly 1.5%. As concerns this clonotype: Its target is unknown.

This same sample was also taken into another study, of yellow fever vaccine responses in identical twins.

What was sequenced was PBMCs. This receptor was obtained from a woman under 30 in good health. The chain recombines TRBV7-8 with TRBJ2-7; TRBD2 matches at 12 bases. The CDR3 sequence: CASRQTSGRYEQYF. The CDR3 DNA reads as TGTGCCAGCAGACAGACTAGCGGGAGATACGAGCAGTACTTC.